What follows describes a single T cell receptor beta chain. Its antigen is not known. The data are from a study of T cell repertoires in cytomegalovirus infection. TCRdb re-derived calls from the reads in MiXCR, one entry per CDR3 protein. The sample yields around 900,000 distinct CDR3 sequences, approximately 31% seen once. V gave up 4 bases and J gave up 6 bases; unmatched junction bases: 7. Germline V lookup: CDR1 SEHNR, CDR2 FQNEAQ (reference sequence). This CDR3 has 15 amino acids. The sample in question was cultured CD8+ T cells from PBMCs, obtained from culture after CMV antigen stimulation. The chain has TRBV7-9 and TRBJ2-7, with 12 bases lining up with TRBD1. The clonotype was recovered from a human donor in good health (CMV status not recorded). Some clones in this sample may be carry-over from other donors' samples. The CDR3 nucleotides read TGTGCCAGCAGCTGGCCGGGACAGGGGGCTGTCGAGCAGTACTTC. Protein: CASSWPGQGAVEQYF.